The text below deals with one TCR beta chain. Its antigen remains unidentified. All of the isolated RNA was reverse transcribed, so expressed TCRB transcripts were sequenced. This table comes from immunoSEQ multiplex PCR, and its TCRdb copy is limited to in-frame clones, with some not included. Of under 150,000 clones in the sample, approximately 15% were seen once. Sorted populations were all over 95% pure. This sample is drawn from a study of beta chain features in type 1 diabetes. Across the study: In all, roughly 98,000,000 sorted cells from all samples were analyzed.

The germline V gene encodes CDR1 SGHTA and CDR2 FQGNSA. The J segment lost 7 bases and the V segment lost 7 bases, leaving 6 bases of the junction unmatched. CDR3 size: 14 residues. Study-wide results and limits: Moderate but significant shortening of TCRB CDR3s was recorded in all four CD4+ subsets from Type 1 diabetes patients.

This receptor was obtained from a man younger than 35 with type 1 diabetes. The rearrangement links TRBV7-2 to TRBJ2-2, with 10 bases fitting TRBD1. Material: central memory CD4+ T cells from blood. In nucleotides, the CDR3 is TGTGCCAGCATCCCGGGACAGGGGTTCGGGGAGCTGTTTTTT. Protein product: CASIPGQGFGELFF.